The present T cell receptor (beta chain) was sequenced within a study of shared clonotypes between healthy human individuals. Study observations and caveats: In having few donors, the study represented limited genetic and exposure-history diversity. Naive CD4 clonotype sharing across several donors was approximately 5.2%. In general, naive subsets displayed greater estimated richness than memory subsets did.

As regards this clone: Its specificity is not known.

V gave up 4 bases and J gave up 4 bases, with 14 bases separating them. This CDR3 has 15 residues. Germline V lookup: CDR1 MNHEY, CDR2 SMNVEV (reference sequence). Deep was the level used in running the assay. Clones were read by immunoSEQ multiplex PCR, and TCRdb kept only the in-frame ones, dropping some. The sample shows a few hundred thousand clones, about 96% of them seen only once. J is TRBJ2-1 and V is TRBV27, with a weak D call TRBD2 (6 bases). Sequenced input: naive CD4+ T cells sorted from blood. This sample's subset: CD45RA+ positively selected. The receptor comes from a woman aged 25 to 45 in good health. This CDR3 reads CASSSQRVVYNEQFF. CDR3 nucleotide sequence: TGTGCCAGCAGTTCCCAGCGGGTAGTGTACAATGAGCAGTTCTTC.